This TCR beta chain originates from a study of blood T cell repertoires in COVID-19. The wider study: Samples of COVID-19 (acute and convalescent) were obtained from the United States, Italy and Spain. PBMCs, B-cell-depleted T cells, or T cells were the source of the cDNA or gDNA that made up the material.

The data were produced by immunoSEQ multiplex PCR, yet TCRdb's version contains in-frame clones alone and is incomplete. Of some 150,000 clones detected, 88% appear once; the ten largest clones hold 0.95% to 1.5%. Deletions cut 0 bases from V and 0 bases from J, with 12 bases between. Germline CDR1 LGHDT, CDR2 YNNKEL (reference sequence). The CDR3 is 16 amino acids. V usage is TRBV3-1 (or the pseudogene TRBV3-2) and J usage is TRBJ2-7; D not certain. Sequenced sample: PBMCs or T cells enriched from blood (not recorded which). This receptor was identified in a woman aged 30 to 39 with acute COVID-19. For the CDR3, the DNA is TGTGCCAGCAGCCAAGATTTGCAGGCCCCCTCCTACGAGCAGTACTTC. This sequence encodes CASSQDLQAPSYEQYF.